This T cell receptor beta chain was identified during a study of cytomegalovirus exposure and HLA in healthy donors. This CDR3 has 16 residues. CDR1 and CDR2 (germline): MDHEN, SYDVKM. V shed 1 base and J shed 0 bases, with 7 bases lying between them. General study results and limits: 150 or so TCR beta chains were listed as cytomegalovirus-associated. Most TCR sequences were uncommon, yet certain public TCRs appeared in many donors. Presence/absence analysis assumed near-uniform sequencing depth across donors.

Concerning this clone: Its antigen is not identified.

Those who donated were healthy bone marrow donors. A multiplex PCR was run with 60 Vbeta primers and 13 Jbeta primers. TCRdb's table, derived via immunoSEQ multiplex PCR, lists solely in-frame clones and lacks some. The sample consists of 170,000 or so clones, less than 90% of them appearing once. V gene TRBV28 combines with J gene TRBJ2-6; D unresolved. The origin of this receptor is a boy between 2 and 15 years old in good health and CMV-seronegative. The sample taken for sequencing was PBMCs. CDR3 in amino acids: CASSLSRVSGANVLTF. The CDR3 DNA is TGTGCCAGCAGTTTATCTCGGGTCTCTGGGGCCAACGTCCTGACTTTC. Complete variable domain (other parts from reference TRBV28 and TRBJ2-6): DVKVTQSSRYLVKRTGEKVFLECVQDMDHENMFWYRQDPGLGLRLIYFSYDVKMKEKGDIPEGYSVSREKKERFSLILESASTNQTSMYLCASSLSRVSGANVLTFGAGSRLTVL.